Listed below are T cell receptor beta chains from one sample, sequenced in a study of control samples from healthy donors and cancer patients. Repertoires were generated with immunoSEQ multiplex PCR, while TCRdb's copy carries only in-frame clones and drops some. The sample has approximately 15,000 clones; around 87% are singletons. Sequencing used PBMCs. Receptor source: a woman between 70 and 85 years old with colorectal cancer. Both conserved end residues are part of each CDR3. Fields, in order: J gene, CDR3 length, D gene, V gene, clone size, CDR3 protein, CDR3 DNA. A D gene is named only where the DNA matches it firmly. Only part of the rows carry a size: once, few, many, or a class if the clone is expanded.

j_call: TRBJ1-2; cdr3_length: 18; d_call: TRBD1; v_call: TRBV4-2; clone_size: NA; cdr3_aa: CASSQDPQGPFSSYGYTF; cdr3_nt: TGTGCCAGCAGCCAAGATCCACAGGGGCCGTTCTCCAGCTATGGCTACACCTTC
j_call: TRBJ2-3; cdr3_length: 13; d_call: NA; v_call: TRBV2; clone_size: NA; cdr3_aa: CASSALGTDTQYF; cdr3_nt: TGTGCCAGCAGTGCTTTAGGCACAGATACGCAGTATTTT
j_call: TRBJ1-1; cdr3_length: 13; d_call: NA; v_call: TRBV15; clone_size: NA; cdr3_aa: CATSSPGVTEAFF; cdr3_nt: TGTGCCACCAGCAGCCCGGGTGTTACTGAAGCTTTCTTT
j_call: TRBJ1-1; cdr3_length: 16; d_call: NA; v_call: TRBV9; clone_size: NA; cdr3_aa: CASSVESNGEGAEAFF; cdr3_nt: TGTGCCAGCAGCGTAGAGTCAAATGGGGAGGGCGCTGAAGCTTTCTTT
j_call: TRBJ2-3; cdr3_length: 15; d_call: NA; v_call: TRBV9; clone_size: once; cdr3_aa: CASSLRTGNTDTQYF; cdr3_nt: TGTGCCAGCAGCCTAAGGACGGGGAACACAGATACGCAGTATTTT
j_call: TRBJ2-2; cdr3_length: 14; d_call: TRBD2; v_call: TRBV2; clone_size: NA; cdr3_aa: CASKRGGNTGELFF; cdr3_nt: TGTGCCAGCAAGCGGGGGGGTAACACCGGGGAGCTGTTTTTT
j_call: TRBJ2-6; cdr3_length: 20; d_call: TRBD2; v_call: TRBV6-2/TRBV6-3; clone_size: NA; cdr3_aa: CASSRPRLAGEKGGANVLTF; cdr3_nt: TGTGCCAGCAGTCGCCCCCGACTAGCGGGAGAAAAGGGTGGGGCCAACGTCCTGACTTTC
j_call: TRBJ1-2; cdr3_length: 15; d_call: NA; v_call: TRBV13; clone_size: NA; cdr3_aa: CASSLLTGFNYGYTF; cdr3_nt: TGTGCCAGCAGCTTGTTAACAGGGTTTAACTATGGCTACACCTTC
j_call: TRBJ2-7; cdr3_length: 16; d_call: NA; v_call: TRBV7-9; clone_size: NA; cdr3_aa: CASSFPLDGGTYEQYF; cdr3_nt: TGTGCCAGCAGCTTTCCCCTGGACGGTGGTACCTACGAGCAGTACTTC
j_call: TRBJ1-4; cdr3_length: 15; d_call: NA; v_call: TRBV5-1; clone_size: NA; cdr3_aa: CASSPQTVANEKLFF; cdr3_nt: TGCGCCAGCAGTCCTCAGACAGTTGCTAATGAAAAACTGTTTTTT
j_call: TRBJ1-1; cdr3_length: 14; d_call: NA; v_call: TRBV5-5; clone_size: NA; cdr3_aa: CASTTNRGNTEAFF; cdr3_nt: TGTGCCAGCACAACTAATAGGGGGAACACTGAAGCTTTCTTT
j_call: TRBJ2-2; cdr3_length: 15; d_call: TRBD2; v_call: TRBV9; clone_size: NA; cdr3_aa: CASSVGTSGTGELFF; cdr3_nt: TGTGCCAGCAGCGTAGGGACTAGCGGCACCGGGGAGCTGTTTTTT
j_call: TRBJ2-5; cdr3_length: 14; d_call: TRBD1; v_call: TRBV5-1; clone_size: once; cdr3_aa: CASSWGTGLETQYF; cdr3_nt: TGCGCCAGCAGCTGGGGGACAGGATTGGAGACCCAGTACTTC
j_call: TRBJ2-7; cdr3_length: 15; d_call: TRBD1; v_call: TRBV9; clone_size: once; cdr3_aa: CASSVGGQGAYEQYF; cdr3_nt: TGTGCCAGCAGCGTAGGGGGACAGGGGGCCTACGAGCAGTACTTC
j_call: TRBJ1-6; cdr3_length: 13; d_call: NA; v_call: TRBV4-3; clone_size: NA; cdr3_aa: CASSQDAYSPLHF; cdr3_nt: TGCGCCAGCAGCCAAGATGCGTATTCACCCCTCCACTTT
j_call: TRBJ2-3; cdr3_length: 15; d_call: TRBD2; v_call: TRBV6-2/TRBV6-3; clone_size: NA; cdr3_aa: CASSPGGPSTDTQYF; cdr3_nt: TGTGCCAGCAGTCCGGGGGGACCCTCCACAGATACGCAGTATTTT
j_call: TRBJ1-2; cdr3_length: 14; d_call: NA; v_call: TRBV20-1; clone_size: NA; cdr3_aa: CSASRDGRLYGYTF; cdr3_nt: TGCAGTGCTAGTAGGGACGGTCGCCTATATGGCTACACCTTC
j_call: TRBJ1-5; cdr3_length: 14; d_call: NA; v_call: TRBV19; clone_size: NA; cdr3_aa: CASSIVGATQPQHF; cdr3_nt: TGTGCCAGTAGTATTGTCGGGGCCACTCAGCCCCAGCATTTT
j_call: TRBJ2-7; cdr3_length: 15; d_call: TRBD1; v_call: TRBV6-1; clone_size: NA; cdr3_aa: CASSESGGEFYEQYF; cdr3_nt: TGTGCCAGCAGTGAGTCAGGGGGCGAATTCTACGAGCAGTACTTC
j_call: TRBJ1-2; cdr3_length: 14; d_call: NA; v_call: TRBV4-1; clone_size: NA; cdr3_aa: CASSQVGGYYGYTF; cdr3_nt: TGCGCCAGCAGCCAAGTTGGAGGGTACTATGGCTACACCTTC
j_call: TRBJ2-2; cdr3_length: 17; d_call: NA; v_call: TRBV11-2; clone_size: NA; cdr3_aa: CASSLGSWAGGTGELFF; cdr3_nt: TGTGCCAGCAGCTTAGGCTCTTGGGCAGGGGGGACCGGGGAGCTGTTTTTT
j_call: TRBJ2-3; cdr3_length: 14; d_call: NA; v_call: TRBV9; clone_size: NA; cdr3_aa: CASSVAGRTDTQYF; cdr3_nt: TGTGCCAGCAGCGTAGCGGGTCGCACAGATACGCAGTATTTT
j_call: TRBJ2-1; cdr3_length: 12; d_call: NA; v_call: TRBV19; clone_size: NA; cdr3_aa: CASSPGGYEQFF; cdr3_nt: TGTGCCAGTAGTCCCGGGGGTTATGAGCAGTTCTTC
j_call: TRBJ2-2; cdr3_length: 15; d_call: NA; v_call: TRBV4-2; clone_size: NA; cdr3_aa: CASNQRGRGTGELFF; cdr3_nt: TGTGCCAGCAACCAGAGGGGGAGGGGTACCGGGGAGCTGTTTTTT
j_call: TRBJ1-2; cdr3_length: 13; d_call: NA; v_call: TRBV5-4; clone_size: few; cdr3_aa: CASSGAGSYGYTF; cdr3_nt: TGTGCCAGCAGCGGGGCGGGGAGCTATGGCTACACCTTC
j_call: TRBJ1-5; cdr3_length: 15; d_call: NA; v_call: TRBV18; clone_size: NA; cdr3_aa: CASSPPGSRNQPQHF; cdr3_nt: TGTGCCAGCTCACCACCGGGGAGCCGCAATCAGCCCCAGCATTTT
j_call: TRBJ2-5; cdr3_length: 17; d_call: NA; v_call: TRBV5-1; clone_size: NA; cdr3_aa: CARSLAGTGGGGETQYF; cdr3_nt: TGCGCCCGCAGCTTGGCCGGGACCGGGGGCGGGGGAGAGACCCAGTACTTC
j_call: TRBJ2-3; cdr3_length: 16; d_call: TRBD2; v_call: TRBV11-3; clone_size: NA; cdr3_aa: CASSLDQLAGTDTQYF; cdr3_nt: TGTGCCAGCAGCTTAGATCAGCTAGCGGGAACAGATACGCAGTATTTT
j_call: TRBJ2-2; cdr3_length: 17; d_call: TRBD1; v_call: TRBV19; clone_size: NA; cdr3_aa: CASSIIGRDRGTGELFF; cdr3_nt: TGTGCCAGTAGTATAATAGGGCGGGACAGGGGCACCGGGGAGCTGTTTTTT
j_call: TRBJ2-5; cdr3_length: 15; d_call: TRBD2; v_call: TRBV5-4; clone_size: NA; cdr3_aa: CASSLDGSGSETQYF; cdr3_nt: TGTGCCAGCAGCTTGGACGGTAGCGGGAGTGAGACCCAGTACTTC
j_call: TRBJ2-7; cdr3_length: 14; d_call: TRBD1; v_call: TRBV6-5; clone_size: NA; cdr3_aa: CASSFDRGSYEQYF; cdr3_nt: TGTGCCAGCAGTTTTGACAGGGGTTCCTACGAGCAGTACTTC
j_call: TRBJ1-3; cdr3_length: 16; d_call: NA; v_call: TRBV15; clone_size: NA; cdr3_aa: CANPTRDLSSGNTIYF; cdr3_nt: TGTGCCAATCCGACCCGAGACCTGAGCTCTGGAAACACCATATATTTT
j_call: TRBJ2-5; cdr3_length: 16; d_call: NA; v_call: TRBV7-9; clone_size: once; cdr3_aa: CASSLAALAVSETQYF; cdr3_nt: TGTGCCAGCAGCTTAGCTGCGCTAGCAGTCTCAGAGACCCAGTACTTC
j_call: TRBJ2-4; cdr3_length: 14; d_call: NA; v_call: TRBV29-1; clone_size: NA; cdr3_aa: CSAWTSLAKNIQYF; cdr3_nt: TGCAGCGCGTGGACTTCCCTAGCCAAAAACATTCAGTACTTC
j_call: TRBJ1-1; cdr3_length: 15; d_call: NA; v_call: TRBV5-1; clone_size: NA; cdr3_aa: CASSLGLGAYTEAFF; cdr3_nt: TGCGCCAGCAGCTTGGGGCTGGGGGCGTACACTGAAGCTTTCTTT
j_call: TRBJ2-3; cdr3_length: 17; d_call: TRBD2; v_call: TRBV5-4; clone_size: NA; cdr3_aa: CASSQGTSGTKKNTQYF; cdr3_nt: TGTGCCAGCAGCCAAGGGACTAGCGGGACAAAAAAGAATACGCAGTATTTT
j_call: TRBJ1-2; cdr3_length: 16; d_call: TRBD1; v_call: TRBV5-4; clone_size: once; cdr3_aa: CASSLRGQGKSGGYTF; cdr3_nt: TGTGCCAGCAGCTTGCGGGGACAGGGGAAGAGTGGTGGCTACACCTTC
j_call: TRBJ1-1; cdr3_length: 13; d_call: TRBD1; v_call: TRBV6-5; clone_size: NA; cdr3_aa: CASSPNRGTEAFF; cdr3_nt: TGTGCCAGCAGCCCCAACAGGGGAACTGAAGCTTTCTTT
j_call: TRBJ2-3; cdr3_length: 17; d_call: TRBD2; v_call: TRBV11-3; clone_size: once; cdr3_aa: CASSLVGGGPPLDTQYF; cdr3_nt: TGTGCCAGCAGCTTAGTGGGCGGGGGGCCACCCTTAGATACGCAGTATTTT
j_call: TRBJ2-1; cdr3_length: 16; d_call: TRBD1; v_call: TRBV5-1; clone_size: NA; cdr3_aa: CASSLGQGTIYNEQFF; cdr3_nt: TGCGCCAGCAGCTTGGGACAGGGTACGATCTACAATGAGCAGTTCTTC
j_call: TRBJ2-3; cdr3_length: 15; d_call: NA; v_call: TRBV5-4; clone_size: NA; cdr3_aa: CASSLVQGSTDTQYF; cdr3_nt: TGTGCCAGCAGCTTGGTGCAGGGGAGCACAGATACGCAGTATTTT
j_call: TRBJ1-4; cdr3_length: 16; d_call: NA; v_call: TRBV9; clone_size: NA; cdr3_aa: CASSVGGGRTNEKLFF; cdr3_nt: TGTGCCAGCAGCGTAGGGGGAGGCAGAACTAATGAAAAACTGTTTTTT